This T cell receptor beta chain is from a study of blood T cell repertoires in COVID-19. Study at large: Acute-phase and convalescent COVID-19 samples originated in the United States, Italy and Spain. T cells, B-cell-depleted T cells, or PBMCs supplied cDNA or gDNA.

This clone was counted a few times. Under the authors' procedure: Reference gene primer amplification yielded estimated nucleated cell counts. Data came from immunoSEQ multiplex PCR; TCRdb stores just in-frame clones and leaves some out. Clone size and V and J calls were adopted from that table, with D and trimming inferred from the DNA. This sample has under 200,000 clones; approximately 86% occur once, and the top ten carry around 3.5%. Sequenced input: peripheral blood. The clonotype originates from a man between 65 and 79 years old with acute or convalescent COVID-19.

CDR3 amino acids: CASSRGAAGSYTEAFF. CDR3 sequence (DNA): TGTGCCAGCAGCCGCGGGGCGGCGGGGTCCTACACTGAAGCTTTCTTT. V and J are TRBV7-2 and TRBJ1-1; perhaps TRBD1 as D (5 bases). Germline V gene data show CDR1 as SGHTA and CDR2 as FQGNSA. V lost 5 bases and J 3 bases, leaving 19 bases between the germline ends. There are 16 residues in the CDR3. Based on the CDR3 plus reference TRBV7-2 and TRBJ1-1, the full variable domain is GAGVSQSPSNKVTEKGKDVELRCDPISGHTALYWYRQSLGQGLEFLIYFQGNSAPDKSGLPSDRFSAERTGGSVSTLTIQRTQQEDSAVYLCASSRGAAGSYTEAFFGQGTRLTVV.